The 19 T cell receptor beta chains presented below share a single source sample, sequenced in a study of T cells in Graves' hyperthyroidism and ophthalmopathy. It was RNA transcripts that yielded the amplified TCR beta CDR3 regions. The HTBI primer set was used in a first-round RT-PCR of the TCR CDR3. One entry per CDR3 protein, called by TCRdb with MiXCR from the multiplex PCR reads. The repertoire holds hundreds of thousands of distinct CDR3 sequences, with under 15% as singletons. The sample consisted of blood. These TCRs come from a man aged 18 to 29 with Graves' ophthalmopathy.

V gene TRBV15 combines with J gene TRBJ2-2; perhaps TRBD1 as D (6 bases). CDR3 length: 15 amino acids. V was pared by 5 bases and J by 8 bases, with 18 bases between. Germline-derived CDR1 and CDR2 are LNHNV and YYDKDF (reference sequence). CDR3 region: CATSGDIISGGELFF. As DNA, the CDR3 is TGTGCCACCAGCGGGGACATCATTTCTGGAGGGGAGCTGTTTTTT.

The chain employs TRBV3-1 and TRBJ2-6, with D uncertain. The germline V gene has CDR1 LGHDT and CDR2 YNNKEL (reference sequence). CDR3 length: 16 amino acids. V lost 2 bases to trimming and J lost 0 bases, with 8 bases between them. CDR3 region: CASSQHHVSGANVLTF. The CDR3 DNA is TGTGCCAGCAGCCAACACCACGTCTCTGGGGCCAACGTCCTGACTTTC.

This clonotype appeared many times. The V and J genes are TRBV2 and TRBJ1-3; TRBD1 matches at 9 bases. CDR3 size: 14 residues. The germline V gene encodes CDR1 SNHLY and CDR2 FYNNEI. V dropped 8 bases and J dropped 8; count of bases not matched to a gene: 10. The CDR3 DNA is TGTGCCAGCTTGCTGAAGGGACAGGGATACACCATATATTTT. This sequence encodes CASLLKGQGYTIYF.

This clonotype occurred many times. In DNA form, the CDR3 reads TGCAGCGTTGTGGGGCAGGAGGCCAAAAACATTCAGTACTTC. Translation gives CSVVGQEAKNIQYF. The chain links TRBV29-1 to TRBJ2-4, with D possibly being TRBD1 (5 bases). Per germline, CDR1 SQVTM and CDR2 ANQGSEA. Trimming removed 4 bases at V and 1 base at J, with 11 bases between. This CDR3 is 14 amino acids long. Full variable domain (missing parts from reference TRBV29-1 and TRBJ2-4): SAVISQKPSRDICQRGTSLTIQCQVDSQVTMMFWYRQQPGQSLTLIATANQGSEATYESGFVIDKFPISRPNLTFSTLTVSNMSPEDSSIYLCSVVGQEAKNIQYFGAGTRLSVL.

This clonotype showed up just a few times. The rearrangement uses TRBV2 and TRBJ1-1; 7 nucleotides agree with TRBD1. The CDR3 contains 13 residues. The germline V gene encodes CDR1 SNHLY and CDR2 FYNNEI. The junction had 10 bases not matched to a gene; V was cut back by 11 bases and J by 4 bases. The CDR3: CAENRGEFTEAFF. The CDR3 DNA sequence: TGTGCCGAGAACAGGGGTGAGTTCACTGAAGCTTTCTTT.

This clonotype was recorded at least ten times. V usage is TRBV6-5 and J usage is TRBJ1-2; perhaps TRBD1 as D (6 bases). The germline gives CDR1 MNHEY, CDR2 SVGAGI. CDR3 size: 16 residues. V was clipped by 2 bases and J by 3 bases, with 16 bases between them. CDR3 in amino acids: CASSYTQGPKDYGYTF. DNA of the CDR3: TGTGCCAGCAGTTACACCCAGGGGCCCAAGGACTATGGCTACACCTTC.

This clonotype was seen many times. V is TRBV7-2 and J is TRBJ1-2; D possibly corresponds to TRBD1 (6 bases). There are 14 residues in the CDR3. CDR1 and CDR2 from the germline V gene are SGHTA and FQGNSA. V was cut by 0 bases and J by 8 bases, with 13 bases left in between. DNA of the CDR3: TGTGCCAGCAGCTTAGCGTCGGCAGGGGAAGGCTACACCTTC. Its protein is CASSLASAGEGYTF.

This clonotype was seen only a few times. V gene TRBV9 combines with J gene TRBJ2-3; D call uncertain. The CDR3 covers 15 residues. The V gene's germline CDR1 is SGDLS and CDR2 YYNGEE. Trimming cost V 0 bases and J 0 bases, with 8 bases left between them. DNA for the CDR3: TGTGCCAGCAGCGTAGGTCTGGGAAGCACAGATACGCAGTATTTT. It codes for CASSVGLGSTDTQYF.

This clonotype was counted at least ten times. The V call is TRBV6-1, the J call TRBJ1-6; 10 nucleotides agree with TRBD1. In germline, CDR1 is MNHNS, CDR2 SASEGT. The V segment lost 7 bases and the J segment 6 bases; nucleotides outside the gene matches: 3. This CDR3 is 14 amino acids long. The CDR3 sequence is CASKGQGTNSPLHF. Here the CDR3 DNA reads TGTGCCAGCAAGGGACAGGGGACTAATTCACCCCTCCACTTT.

The chain employs TRBV6-5 and TRBJ1-6; D gene unclear. V dropped 0 bases and J dropped 8 bases, with 14 bases sitting between them. The CDR3 extends over 16 amino acids. The germline V gene encodes CDR1 MNHEY and CDR2 SVGAGI. CDR3 loop: CASSYSGAQLDSPLHF. CDR3 coding DNA: TGTGCCAGCAGTTACTCGGGCGCACAGCTCGATTCACCCCTCCACTTT.

This clonotype was observed at least ten times. The rearrangement links TRBV15 to TRBJ1-5; possible D gene TRBD1, 5 bases. Between the trimmed V and J ends, which lost 0 bases and 3 bases, there was a span of 9 bases. The length of the CDR3 is 15 residues. Germline loops: CDR1 LNHNV, CDR2 YYDKDF (reference sequence). DNA for the CDR3: TGTGCCACCAGCAGAGATCCGGGGCTCAATCAGCCCCAGCATTTT. Residues: CATSRDPGLNQPQHF.

The CDR3 nucleotides are TGCGCCAGCAGCCAAGACGCGAGTTACCAAGAGACCCAGTACTTC. It is translated as CASSQDASYQETQYF. The chain carries TRBV4-1 and TRBJ2-5; D unresolved. V lost 0 bases and J 0 bases, leaving 8 bases between the germline ends. The CDR3 covers 15 residues. Germline CDR1 reads MGHRA; CDR2 reads YSYEKL.

This clonotype has a count of ten or more. The V call is TRBV11-3, the J call TRBJ1-1; no reliable D call. The germline V gene has CDR1 SGHNT and CDR2 YENEEA. V lost 7 bases and J 3 bases, leaving 15 bases between the germline ends. CDR3 length equals 14 residues. The CDR3 DNA follows: TGTGCCAGCAAGGGAGAGTTAACATACACTGAAGCTTTCTTT. Protein: CASKGELTYTEAFF.

The gene calls are TRBV6-6 and TRBJ2-5, with 11 bases fitting TRBD2. The length of the CDR3 is 16 residues. Germline V gene lookup returns CDR1 MNHNY and CDR2 SVGAGI (reference sequence). Losses at the gene ends were 7 bases for V and 2 bases for J; bases not matched to a gene: 9. CDR3 in amino acids: CASKDLAGGRQETQYF. CDR3 DNA sequence: TGTGCCAGCAAAGATCTAGCGGGGGGAAGGCAAGAGACCCAGTACTTC.

There are a few counts of this clonotype. The chain carries TRBV6-5 and TRBJ1-4; possibly TRBD1 for D (5 bases). The CDR3 loop spans 16 amino acids. Trimming removed 0 bases from V and 7 bases from J, with 15 bases in between. Germline CDR1 and CDR2: MNHEY and SVGAGI. CDR3 protein: CASSYSRGAYGEKLFF. CDR3 coding DNA: TGTGCCAGCAGTTACTCGAGAGGGGCGTATGGTGAAAAACTGTTTTTT.

This clonotype was counted between two and nine times. The chain has TRBV18 and TRBJ2-1, with 7 bases fitting TRBD1. The length of the CDR3 is 15 residues. Germline CDR1 KGHSH, CDR2 LQKENI. V was clipped by 4 bases and J by 9 bases; unmatched bases: 12. Written as DNA, the CDR3 is TGTGCCAGCTCACGTAAATTCGAGGGGGCGGTTGAGCAGTTCTTC. This sequence encodes CASSRKFEGAVEQFF.

This clonotype was seen only a few times. The chain combines TRBV24-1 with TRBJ2-3; TRBD1 matches 10 bases. In germline, CDR1 is KGHDR, CDR2 SFDVKD. CDR3 size: 17 residues. V trimming: 8 bases; J trimming: 4 bases; junction bases outside the gene matches: 14. CDR3 DNA sequence: TGTGCCACCACCCAGACAAAGACAGGGGGCTTATCAGATACGCAGTATTTT. Translation gives CATTQTKTGGLSDTQYF.

Ten or more counts support this clonotype. This chain uses TRBV5-1 with TRBJ2-7; 11 nucleotides agree with TRBD1. Per the germline V gene, CDR1 is SGHRS and CDR2 is YFSETQ. V lost 5 bases to trimming and J lost 3 bases; unmatched junction nucleotides: 4. The CDR3 is made up of 14 amino acids. The CDR3 DNA is TGCGCCAGCAGAGTCGGGACAGGGGGCTACGAGCAGTACTTC. Protein sequence: CASRVGTGGYEQYF.

This clonotype was seen ten or more times. The genes are TRBV6-2 or TRBV6-3 and TRBJ1-2; 7 nucleotides agree with TRBD1. Germline assignment: CDR1 MNHEY and CDR2 SVGEGT. V shed 0 bases and J 4 bases; nucleotides not matched to a gene: 8. The CDR3 length is 16 residues. The CDR3 loop is CASSYSGDRHLYGYTF. The CDR3 DNA is TGTGCCAGCAGTTACTCGGGGGACAGACACCTCTATGGCTACACCTTC.